Reported below is one T cell receptor beta chain. This clone was observed a handful of times. It lacks a known antigen. It has no much larger one-base neighbor in the sample; base qualities were not kept. The data were taken from a study of blood T cell repertoires in COVID-19 (dated by TCRdb to 2020 to 2022). Turning to the overall study: Samples from collaborators originated in the United States, Italy and Spain and spanned both the acute and convalescent phases of COVID-19. The material from the prospective study consisted of cDNA or gDNA derived from T cells, B-cell-depleted T cells, or PBMCs. Subjects who had been exposed to COVID-19, were actively infected with it, or had recovered from it provided the deeply sampled blood TCRbeta repertoires that made up the dataset. A freely available public database, intended as a resource for researchers studying the immune response to SARS-CoV-2, is where the repertoires were released. The samples were drawn from the first 160 participants of the ongoing ImmuneRACE study and from 950 to 1,500 subjects provided by 6 global collaborators. Nearly every sample came with metadata listing a de-identified subject ID, COVID-19 status, age in years and sex. Where HLA class I and class II types were available, the types were taken from metadata supplied by the sample provider, not from assay-based typing.

Relative to germline, V is missing 1 base and J is missing 0 bases, with 9 bases of the junction outside any gene match. From its cysteine to its phenylalanine, the CDR3 spans 19 amino acids. CDR3 DNA only is kept here, 57 bases in frame from base 1. As encoded in the germline V gene (reference sequence), CDR1 is PRHDT while CDR2 is FYEKMQ. Participants in the prospective study were enrolled through a virtual design, were aged roughly 18 to 100 years, and lived in fewer than 30 United States geographic areas. Cohort assignment in the prospective study relied on participant-reported clinical history from a screening survey and a study questionnaire. For ImmuneRACE Cohort 3, a participant was defined as recovered based on two consecutive negative NP/OP PCR tests, clearance by a healthcare professional, or resolution of symptoms. Mobile phlebotomists in the prospective study collected whole blood, serum and a nasopharyngeal or oropharyngeal swab from every participant. Participants in the prospective study had the option to provide additional blood draws and questionnaires over a roughly 2-month period. Before DNA extraction, prospective study blood samples were shipped either frozen or at room temperature.

TCRbeta CDR3 regions were amplified from genomic DNA using the immunoSEQ Assay, a bias-controlled multiplex PCR. From the authors' description of their analysis: The number of nucleated cells in each sample was estimated from the amplification of reference gene primers within the assay. To quantify the absolute abundance of each unique TCRbeta CDR3 rearrangement, sequence reads were collapsed and filtered. Productive Simpson clonality was computed per sample as the square root of Simpson's diversity index over productive rearrangements. The source is immuneACCESS, and TCRdb retained only in-frame sequences with V and J called. Part of the clones is not carried over; for the studies checked, unresolved V genes explain less than half of this, and the remainder is unexplained. V, J and clone size derive from that table, while D and trimming were established from the DNA sequence. The sample table contains over 300,000 clones; only one count was recorded for more than 75% of them. Jointly, the top ten make up roughly 10% of the sample.

Paper-wide results and their limitations: How much clinical and demographic metadata was included differed by source and by participant, and the metadata was provided uncurated.

The sequenced sample consisted of PBMCs or T cells enriched from blood (not recorded which). This receptor chain uses TRBV13 and TRBJ2-7; 13 bases in the junction line up with TRBD2. This sequence originates from a woman between 18 and 30 years old who had recovered from COVID-19. CDR3 region: CASSLVQGTSGEFSYEQYF. The DNA sequence is as follows: TGTGCCAGCAGCTTAGTCCAGGGGACTAGCGGGGAATTCTCCTACGAGCAGTACTTC. The CDR3, completed at both ends by the reference TRBV13 and TRBJ2-7 genes, gives the full variable domain AAGVIQSPRHLIKEKRETATLKCYPIPRHDTVYWYQQGPGQDPQFLISFYEKMQSDKGSIPDRFSAQQFSDYHSELNMSSLELGDSALYFCASSLVQGTSGEFSYEQYFGPGTRLTVT.